This T cell receptor (beta chain) was sequenced for a study of OX40 agonist ivuxolimab in advanced cancers. Study results and limitations: Among the least clonally expanded were partial responders at 0.1-3.0 mg/kg.

Of note for this clone: What it recognizes is unknown.

The CDR3 sequence is 15 residues long. V lost 4 bases, J lost 0 bases, and 11 bases lay in between. Only in-frame clones appear in the TCRdb table, and some are missing; sequencing was by immunoSEQ multiplex PCR. This table has some 25,000 clones, roughly 66% appearing once. This chain joins TRBV5-7 and TRBJ1-5; D unclear. TRBV5-7 is placed among ORFs of uncertain function. The sequences come from CD4+ or CD8+ T cells sorted from blood, collected in a trial of the OX40 agonist ivuxolimab. The sequence came from an adult with an advanced solid tumor such as melanoma, head and neck, liver or kidney cancer. The CDR3 bases are TGTGCCAGCAGCCCCACGCCGAGTAGCAATCAGCCCCAGCATTTT. Residues: CASSPTPSSNQPQHF.